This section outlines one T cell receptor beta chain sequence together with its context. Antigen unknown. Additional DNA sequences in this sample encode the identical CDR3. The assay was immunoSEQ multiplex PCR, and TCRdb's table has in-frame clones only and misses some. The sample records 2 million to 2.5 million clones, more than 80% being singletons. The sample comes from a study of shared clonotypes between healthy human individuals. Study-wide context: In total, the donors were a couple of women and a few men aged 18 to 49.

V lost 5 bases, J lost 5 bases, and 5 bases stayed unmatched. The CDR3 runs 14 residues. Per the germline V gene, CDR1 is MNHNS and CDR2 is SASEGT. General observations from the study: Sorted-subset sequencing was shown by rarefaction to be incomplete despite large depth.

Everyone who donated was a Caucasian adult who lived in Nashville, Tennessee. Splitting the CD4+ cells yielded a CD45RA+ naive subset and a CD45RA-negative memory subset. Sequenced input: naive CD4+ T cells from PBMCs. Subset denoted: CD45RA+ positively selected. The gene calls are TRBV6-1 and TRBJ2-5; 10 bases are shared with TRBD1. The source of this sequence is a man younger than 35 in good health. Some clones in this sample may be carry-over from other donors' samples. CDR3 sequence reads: CASSRQGARETQYF. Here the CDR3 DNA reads TGTGCCAGCAGTAGACAGGGGGCGCGGGAGACCCAGTACTTC.